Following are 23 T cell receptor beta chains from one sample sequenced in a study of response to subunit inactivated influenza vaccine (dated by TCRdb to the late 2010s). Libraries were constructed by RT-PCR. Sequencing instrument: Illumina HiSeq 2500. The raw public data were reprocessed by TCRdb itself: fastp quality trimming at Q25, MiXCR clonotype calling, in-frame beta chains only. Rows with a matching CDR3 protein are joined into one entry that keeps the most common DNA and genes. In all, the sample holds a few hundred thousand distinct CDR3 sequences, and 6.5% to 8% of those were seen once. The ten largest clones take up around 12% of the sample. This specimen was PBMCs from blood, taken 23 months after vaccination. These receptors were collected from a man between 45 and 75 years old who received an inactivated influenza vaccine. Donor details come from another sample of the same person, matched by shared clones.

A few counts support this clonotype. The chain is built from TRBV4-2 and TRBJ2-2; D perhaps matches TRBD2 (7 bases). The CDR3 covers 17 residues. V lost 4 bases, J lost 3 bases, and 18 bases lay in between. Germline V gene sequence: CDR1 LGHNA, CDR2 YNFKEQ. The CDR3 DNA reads TGTGCCAGCAGCCGGAGGTCCCGGGGGGCCGACACCGGGGAGCTGTTTTTT. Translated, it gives CASSRRSRGADTGELFF.

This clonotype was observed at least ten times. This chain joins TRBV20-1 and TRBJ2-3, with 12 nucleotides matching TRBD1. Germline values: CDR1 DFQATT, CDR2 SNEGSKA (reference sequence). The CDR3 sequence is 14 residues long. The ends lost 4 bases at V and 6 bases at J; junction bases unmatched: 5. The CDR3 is CSATGTGGLDTQYF. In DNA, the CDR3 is TGCAGTGCTACCGGGACAGGGGGCTTGGATACGCAGTATTTT.

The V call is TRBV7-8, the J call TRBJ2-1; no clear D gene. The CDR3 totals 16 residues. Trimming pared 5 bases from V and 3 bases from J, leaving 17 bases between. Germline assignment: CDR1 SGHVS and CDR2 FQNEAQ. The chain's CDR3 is CASSPSSFYGYNEQFF. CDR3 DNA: TGTGCCAGCAGCCCCTCTTCGTTCTACGGCTACAATGAGCAGTTCTTC.

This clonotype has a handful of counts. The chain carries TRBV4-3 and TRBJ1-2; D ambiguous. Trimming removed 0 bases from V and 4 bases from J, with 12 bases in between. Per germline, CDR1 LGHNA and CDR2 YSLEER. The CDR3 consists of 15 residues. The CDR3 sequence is CASSQDSGSIYGYTF. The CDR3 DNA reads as TGCGCCAGCAGCCAAGATTCGGGCAGCATCTATGGCTACACCTTC.

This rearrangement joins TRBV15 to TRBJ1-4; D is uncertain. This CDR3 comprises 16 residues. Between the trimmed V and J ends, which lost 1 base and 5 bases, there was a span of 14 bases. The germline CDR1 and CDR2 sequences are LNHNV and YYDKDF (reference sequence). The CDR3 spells CATSRALEAFNEKLFF. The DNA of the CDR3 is TGTGCCACCAGCAGAGCACTGGAGGCCTTCAATGAAAAACTGTTTTTT.

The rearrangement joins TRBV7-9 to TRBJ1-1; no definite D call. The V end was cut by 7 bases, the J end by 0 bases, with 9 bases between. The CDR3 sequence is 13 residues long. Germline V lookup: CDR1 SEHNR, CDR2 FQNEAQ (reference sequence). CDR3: CASTNLMNTEAFF. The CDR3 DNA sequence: TGTGCCAGCACGAACCTCATGAACACTGAAGCTTTCTTT.

The CDR3 sequence is CASSQDLGDSYNEQFF. The CDR3 DNA reads as TGTGCCAGCAGCCAAGACCTCGGGGACTCCTACAATGAGCAGTTCTTC. The rearrangement joins TRBV4-2 to TRBJ2-1, with D possibly being TRBD2 (5 bases). This CDR3 is 16 amino acids long. Germline CDR1 and CDR2: LGHNA and YNFKEQ. V shed 0 bases and J shed 0 bases, with 9 bases lying between them.

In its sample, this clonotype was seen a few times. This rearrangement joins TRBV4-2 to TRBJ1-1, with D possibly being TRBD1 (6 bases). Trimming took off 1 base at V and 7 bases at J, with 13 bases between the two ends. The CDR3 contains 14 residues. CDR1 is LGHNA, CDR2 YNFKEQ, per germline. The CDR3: CASSQGPADSEAFF. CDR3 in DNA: TGTGCCAGCAGCCAAGGGCCGGCGGACAGTGAAGCTTTCTTT.

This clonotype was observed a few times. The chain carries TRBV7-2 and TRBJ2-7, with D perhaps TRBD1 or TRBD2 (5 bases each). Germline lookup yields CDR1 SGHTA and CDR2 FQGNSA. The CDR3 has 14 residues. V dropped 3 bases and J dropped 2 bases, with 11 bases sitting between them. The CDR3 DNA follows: TGTGCCAGCAGCTTGCAGGGAGAGCCCTACGAGCAGTACTTC. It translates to CASSLQGEPYEQYF.

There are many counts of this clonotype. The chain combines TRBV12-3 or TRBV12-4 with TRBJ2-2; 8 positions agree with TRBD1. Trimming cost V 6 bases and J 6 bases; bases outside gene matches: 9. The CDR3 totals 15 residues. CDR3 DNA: TGTGCCAGCAGCAACAGGGGGTTATATTCCGGGGAGCTGTTTTTT. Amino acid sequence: CASSNRGLYSGELFF.

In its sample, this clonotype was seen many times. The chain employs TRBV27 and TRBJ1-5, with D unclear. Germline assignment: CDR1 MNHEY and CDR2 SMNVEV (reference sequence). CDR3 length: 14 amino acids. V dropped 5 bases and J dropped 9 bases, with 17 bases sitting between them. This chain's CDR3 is CASSLKLTHPPQHF. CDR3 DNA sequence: TGTGCCAGCAGTCTAAAACTGACACATCCGCCCCAGCATTTT.

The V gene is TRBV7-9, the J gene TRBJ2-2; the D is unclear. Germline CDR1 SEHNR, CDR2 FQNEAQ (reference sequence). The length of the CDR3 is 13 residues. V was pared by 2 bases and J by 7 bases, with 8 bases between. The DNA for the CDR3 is TGTGCCAGCAGCTTATATGCGAGCGGGGAGCTGTTTTTT. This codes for CASSLYASGELFF.

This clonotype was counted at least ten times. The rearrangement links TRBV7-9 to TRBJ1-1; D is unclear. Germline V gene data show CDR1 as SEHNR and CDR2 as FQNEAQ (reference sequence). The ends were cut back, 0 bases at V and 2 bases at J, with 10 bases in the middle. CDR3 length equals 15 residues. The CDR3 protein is CASSLATHSNTEAFF. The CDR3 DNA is TGTGCCAGCAGCTTAGCGACACACTCAAACACTGAAGCTTTCTTT.

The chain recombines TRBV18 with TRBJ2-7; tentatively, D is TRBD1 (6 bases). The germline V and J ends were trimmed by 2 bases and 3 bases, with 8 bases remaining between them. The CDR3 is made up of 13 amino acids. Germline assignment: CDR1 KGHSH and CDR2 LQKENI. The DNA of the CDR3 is TGTGCCAGCTCACCAGGGGGCCGCTACGAGCAGTACTTC. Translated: CASSPGGRYEQYF.

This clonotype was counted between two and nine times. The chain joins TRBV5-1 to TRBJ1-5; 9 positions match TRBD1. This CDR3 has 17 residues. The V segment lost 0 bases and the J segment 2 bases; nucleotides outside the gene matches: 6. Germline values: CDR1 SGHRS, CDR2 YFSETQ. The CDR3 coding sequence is TGCGCCAGCAGCTTGGCCGAGGACAGGGGTGGCAATCAGCCCCAGCATTTT. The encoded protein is CASSLAEDRGGNQPQHF.

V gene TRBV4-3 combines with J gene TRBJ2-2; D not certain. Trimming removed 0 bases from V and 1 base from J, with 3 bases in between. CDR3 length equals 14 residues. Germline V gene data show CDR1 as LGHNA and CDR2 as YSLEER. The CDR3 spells CASSQEQNTGELFF. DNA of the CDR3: TGCGCCAGCAGCCAAGAACAGAACACCGGGGAGCTGTTTTTT.

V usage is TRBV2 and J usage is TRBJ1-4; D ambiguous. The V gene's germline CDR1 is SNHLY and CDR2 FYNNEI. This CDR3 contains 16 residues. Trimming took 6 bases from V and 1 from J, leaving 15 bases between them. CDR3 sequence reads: CASRDGTTGTNEKLFF. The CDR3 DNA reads TGTGCCAGCAGGGACGGTACAACCGGAACTAATGAAAAACTGTTTTTT. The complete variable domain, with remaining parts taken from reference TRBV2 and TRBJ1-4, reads EPEVTQTPSHQVTQMGQEVILRCVPISNHLYFYWYRQILGQKVEFLVSFYNNEISEKSEIFDDQFSVERPDGSNFTLKIRSTKLEDSAMYFCASRDGTTGTNEKLFFGSGTQLSVL.

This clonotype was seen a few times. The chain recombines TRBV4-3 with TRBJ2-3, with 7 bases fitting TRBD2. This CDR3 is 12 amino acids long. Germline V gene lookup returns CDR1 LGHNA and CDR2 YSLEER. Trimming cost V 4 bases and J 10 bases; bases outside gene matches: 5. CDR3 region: CASSLGTTAQYF. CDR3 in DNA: TGCGCCAGCAGCCTTGGGACTACCGCGCAGTATTTT.

In DNA, the CDR3 is TGTGCCAGCAGTCCTTCAACCCGTCGAGCTTTCTTT. Translating gives CASSPSTRRAFF. The rearrangement joins TRBV2 to TRBJ1-1; D is undetermined. Germline V gives CDR1 SNHLY, CDR2 FYNNEI. V was clipped by 5 bases and J by 10 bases, with 14 bases between them. The CDR3 has 12 residues.

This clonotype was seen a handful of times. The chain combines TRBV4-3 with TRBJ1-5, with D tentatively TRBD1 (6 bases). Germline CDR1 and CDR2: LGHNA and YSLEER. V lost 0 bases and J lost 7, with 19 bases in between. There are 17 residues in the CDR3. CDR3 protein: CASSQDVNREVGQPQHF. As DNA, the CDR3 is TGCGCCAGCAGCCAAGATGTTAACAGGGAGGTAGGGCAGCCCCAGCATTTT.

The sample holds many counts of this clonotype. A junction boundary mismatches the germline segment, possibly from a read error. CDR3: CASSQAKRCWGGF. DNA for the CDR3: TGTGCCAGCAGCCAAGCGAAACGTTGTTGGGGAGGCTTC. The chain has TRBV14 and TRBJ2-1, with TRBD2 as a possible D gene (6 bases). This CDR3 is built from 13 residues. The germline V gene has CDR1 SGHDN and CDR2 FVKESK. Variable domain in full (rest from reference TRBV14 and TRBJ2-1): EAGVTQFPSHSVIEKGQTVTLRCDPISGHDNLYWYRRVMGKEIKFLLHFVKESKQDESGMPNNRFLAERTGGTYSTLKVQPAELEDSGVYFCASSQAKRCWGGFGPGTRLTVL.

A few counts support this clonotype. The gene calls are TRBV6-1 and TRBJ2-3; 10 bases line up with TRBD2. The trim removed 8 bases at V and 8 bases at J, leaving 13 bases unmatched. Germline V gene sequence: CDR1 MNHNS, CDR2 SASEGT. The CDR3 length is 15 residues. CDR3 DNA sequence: TGTGCCAGCTACGTGACTAGCGGGCCGGGCGTTACGCAGTATTTT. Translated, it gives CASYVTSGPGVTQYF.

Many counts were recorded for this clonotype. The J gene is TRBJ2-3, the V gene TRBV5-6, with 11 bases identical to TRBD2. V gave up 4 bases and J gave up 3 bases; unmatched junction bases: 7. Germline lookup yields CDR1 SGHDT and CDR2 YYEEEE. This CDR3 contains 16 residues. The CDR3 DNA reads TGTGCCAGCAGCCTGAGGACTAGCGGGCCGACAGATACGCAGTATTTT. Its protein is CASSLRTSGPTDTQYF.